Following are 14 T cell receptor beta chains from one sample sequenced in a study of blood T cells in healthy people across ages. Primers used in a second PCR of about 7 to 11 cycles were a sample-barcoded 5' primer and a J-beta primer mix. A single record per CDR3 protein comes from TCRdb applying MiXCR to the 5' RACE reads. This sample carries about 800,000 distinct CDR3 sequences, roughly 25% of them seen once, and the ten largest clones take approximately 3.7%. These data are also associated with another study on T cells of mothers and their children.

Input material: blood. These receptors were taken from a boy between 10 and 17 years old in good health.

V usage is TRBV7-2 and J usage is TRBJ2-1; the D is unclear. The germline V gene has CDR1 SGHTA and CDR2 FQGNSA. V lost 3 bases to trimming and J lost 15 bases, with 9 bases between them. This CDR3 comprises 10 residues. The CDR3 reads CASSFNQLFF. The CDR3 region has the DNA TGTGCCAGCAGCTTTAATCAGCTGTTCTTC.

The rearrangement uses TRBV7-8 and TRBJ2-1; perhaps TRBD2 as D (5 bases). This CDR3 is 16 amino acids long. Trimming left V 5 bases short and J 6 bases short, with 20 bases between. Germline assignment: CDR1 SGHVS and CDR2 FQNEAQ. The CDR3: CASSPAQLVRSNEQFF. The CDR3 DNA reads TGTGCCAGCAGCCCAGCCCAACTAGTTCGTTCCAATGAGCAGTTCTTC.

The rearrangement links TRBV4-3 to TRBJ2-7; D gene ambiguous. This CDR3 region has 15 residues. V was pared by 0 bases and J by 3 bases, with 12 bases between. From germline, CDR1 is LGHNA and CDR2 YSLEER. The CDR3 DNA reads TGCGCCAGCAGCCAAGATCCCAGCGCCCACTACGAGCAGTACTTC. Protein sequence: CASSQDPSAHYEQYF.

This chain uses TRBV20-1 with TRBJ1-1; TRBD1 matches 9 bases. The junction had 3 bases not matched to a gene; V was cut back by 6 bases and J by 1 base. The CDR3 covers 13 residues. Germline CDR1 DFQATT, CDR2 SNEGSKA (reference sequence). The CDR3 region is CSAPQGANTEAFF. The CDR3 region has the DNA TGCAGTGCGCCACAGGGGGCGAACACTGAAGCTTTCTTT.

The sample holds a few counts of this clonotype. Here the CDR3 reads CASSTGVGATDTQYF. The CDR3 DNA follows: TGTGCCAGCAGTACAGGGGTGGGAGCCACAGATACGCAGTATTTT. The chain employs TRBV11-2 and TRBJ2-3, with TRBD1 matching 7 bases. V dropped 6 bases and J dropped 2; count of bases not matched to a gene: 8. Germline V gene sequence: CDR1 SGHAT, CDR2 FQNNGV. This CDR3 has 15 amino acids. Full variable domain (rest looked up from reference TRBV11-2 and TRBJ2-3): EAGVAQSPRYKIIEKRQSVAFWCNPISGHATLYWYQQILGQGPKLLIQFQNNGVVDDSQLPKDRFSAERLKGVDSTLKIQPAKLEDSAVYLCASSTGVGATDTQYFGPGTRLTVL.

The chain couples TRBV29-1 to TRBJ1-4; possibly TRBD1 for D (5 bases). This CDR3 comprises 11 residues. Germline CDR1 reads SQVTM; CDR2 reads ANQGSEA. The V gene lost 7 bases and the J gene lost 8 bases, with 11 bases spanning the gap. The chain's CDR3 is CSATRDEKLFF. In nucleotides, the CDR3 is TGCAGCGCTACCCGGGACGAAAAACTGTTTTTT.

This clonotype was detected only a few times. CDR3 in amino acids: CASSPTKTVGQPQHF. The CDR3 DNA sequence: TGTGCCAGCAGCCCGACGAAGACAGTGGGTCAGCCCCAGCATTTT. V usage is TRBV6-2 or TRBV6-3 and J usage is TRBJ1-5, with a weak D call TRBD1 (5 bases). Germline loops: CDR1 MNHEY, CDR2 SVGEGT. Trimming took 6 bases from V and 6 from J, leaving 18 bases between them. The CDR3 is made up of 15 amino acids.

This clonotype was detected only a few times. The junction departs from germline at one end; a sequencing error may be responsible. The genes are TRBV7-9 and TRBJ1-1, with TRBD1 as a possible D gene (6 bases). The CDR3 covers 15 residues. Germline V lookup: CDR1 SEHNR, CDR2 FQNEAQ (reference sequence). CDR3 sequence (DNA): TGTGCCAGCAGCTCCCCCCAGGGGCTAAACACTGATGCTTTCTTT. Its translation is CASSSPQGLNTDAFF.

Notes on this clonotype: One junction end does not reproduce the germline sequence, and a read error may be involved. CDR3 loop: CASSYSVQASETRYF. The CDR3, as DNA: TGTGCCAGCAGTTACTCGGTACAGGCTTCCGAGACCCGGTACTTC. The rearrangement joins TRBV6-5 to TRBJ2-5; tentatively, D is TRBD1 (5 bases). The CDR3 runs 15 residues. Germline lookup yields CDR1 MNHEY and CDR2 SVGAGI.

The chain carries TRBV9 and TRBJ2-5; 9 bases match TRBD2. The last part of the DNA fits TRBJ2-7 better; the J call may be wrong. CDR1 and CDR2 from the germline V gene are SGDLS and YYNGEE. The CDR3 sequence is 16 residues long. CDR3 bases: TGTGCCAGCAGCGTAGCGGCTAGCGGGGCGTCCCACGAGCAGTACTTC. Its protein is CASSVAASGASHEQYF.

In its sample, this clonotype was seen a few times. This chain connects TRBV6-5 to TRBJ2-1; D possibly corresponds to TRBD2 (6 bases). This CDR3 has 15 amino acids. Germline assignment: CDR1 MNHEY and CDR2 SVGAGI. Trimming left V 2 bases short and J 0 bases short, with 8 bases between. The CDR3 protein is CASSYGGSSYNEQFF. Here the CDR3 DNA reads TGTGCCAGCAGTTACGGGGGGTCCTCCTACAATGAGCAGTTCTTC.

This clonotype was counted a few times. The genes are TRBV15 and TRBJ2-3, with D perhaps TRBD2 (5 bases). Germline V gives CDR1 LNHNV, CDR2 YYDKDF (reference sequence). The V end was cut by 1 base, the J end by 5 bases, with 16 bases between. The CDR3 has 16 amino acids. The CDR3 region is CATSRAPTGSLDTQYF. DNA for the CDR3: TGTGCCACCAGCAGAGCTCCTACGGGGAGTTTAGATACGCAGTATTTT.

This clonotype was counted a few times. The chain couples TRBV14 to TRBJ2-5, with TRBD1 matching over 8 bases. The V and J ends lost 1 base and 3 bases, in that order; junction bases with no gene match: 7. Germline CDR1 SGHDN, CDR2 FVKESK. The CDR3 has 16 residues. The CDR3 protein is CASSQVEYRGKETQYF. The CDR3 DNA reads as TGTGCCAGCAGCCAAGTCGAGTACAGGGGGAAAGAGACCCAGTACTTC. Variable domain in full (rest from reference TRBV14 and TRBJ2-5): EAGVTQFPSHSVIEKGQTVTLRCDPISGHDNLYWYRRVMGKEIKFLLHFVKESKQDESGMPNNRFLAERTGGTYSTLKVQPAELEDSGVYFCASSQVEYRGKETQYFGPGTRLLVL.

In this sample, this clonotype turned up a few times. The rearrangement links TRBV4-3 to TRBJ2-3; D possibly corresponds to TRBD2 (5 bases). The CDR3 is 15 residues long. The germline V gene has CDR1 LGHNA and CDR2 YSLEER. The germline V and J ends were trimmed by 0 bases and 0 bases, with 7 bases remaining between them. This chain's CDR3 is CASSQEDWSTDTQYF. CDR3 nucleotide sequence: TGCGCCAGCAGCCAAGAGGACTGGAGCACAGATACGCAGTATTTT.